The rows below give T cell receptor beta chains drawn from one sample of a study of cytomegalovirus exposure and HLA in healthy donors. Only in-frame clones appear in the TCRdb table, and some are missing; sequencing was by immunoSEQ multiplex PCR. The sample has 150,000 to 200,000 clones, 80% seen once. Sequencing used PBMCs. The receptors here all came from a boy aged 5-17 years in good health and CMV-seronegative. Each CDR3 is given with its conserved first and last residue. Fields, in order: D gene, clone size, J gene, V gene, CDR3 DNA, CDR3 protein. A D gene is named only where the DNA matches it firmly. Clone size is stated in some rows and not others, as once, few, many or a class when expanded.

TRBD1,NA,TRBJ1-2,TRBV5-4,TGTGCCAGCAGCATGAGTTCCGGGACAGGGCTCTATGGCTACACCTTC,CASSMSSGTGLYGYTF
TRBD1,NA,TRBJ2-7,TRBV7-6,TGTGCCAGCAGCGTCGGGACAGGGGTATACGAGCAGTACTTC,CASSVGTGVYEQYF
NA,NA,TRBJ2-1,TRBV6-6,TGTGCCAGCAGTTACCACTCCGATCGGGAGTTCGATGAGCAGTTCTTC,CASSYHSDREFDEQFF
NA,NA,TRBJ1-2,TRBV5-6,TGTGCCAGCAGCTTGACAACCTATGGCTACACCTTC,CASSLTTYGYTF
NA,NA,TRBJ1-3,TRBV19,TGTGCCAGTAGTATATTAGGCCAGGGCGGAAACACCATATATTTT,CASSILGQGGNTIYF
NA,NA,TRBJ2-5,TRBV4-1,TGCGCCAGCAGCCAACTTATTCAGGGGGGAGAGACCCAGTACTTC,CASSQLIQGGETQYF
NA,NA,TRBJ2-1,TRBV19,TGTGCCAGTAGTATAAGGGGGGGTTCCTACAATGAGCAGTTCTTC,CASSIRGGSYNEQFF
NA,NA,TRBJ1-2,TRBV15,TGTGCCACCAGCAGGGATTTACAGGGCTATGGCTACACCTTC,CATSRDLQGYGYTF
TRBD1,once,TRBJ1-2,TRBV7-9,TGTGCCAGCAGCCAAAATAAGCTGCTGACAGGGGCTGGCTACACCTTC,CASSQNKLLTGAGYTF
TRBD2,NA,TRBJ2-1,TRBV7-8,TGTGCCAGCAGCTTAGGGATCCCGGGACTAGCGGACTACAATGAGCAGTTCTTC,CASSLGIPGLADYNEQFF
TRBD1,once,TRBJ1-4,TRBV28,TGTGCCAGCAGGGAGACAGGGATTTCAACTAATGAAAAACTGTTTTTT,CASRETGISTNEKLFF
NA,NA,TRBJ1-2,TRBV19,TGTGCCAGTATTGACCAGGGGCGGTCTGAGGGCTACACCTTC,CASIDQGRSEGYTF
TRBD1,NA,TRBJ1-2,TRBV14,TGTGCCAGCAGCATACAGGGGGTTCTCTATGGCTACACCTTC,CASSIQGVLYGYTF
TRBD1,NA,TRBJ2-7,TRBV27,TGTGCCAGCAGTACCGGGACAGGGGTAGGTGAGCAGTACTTC,CASSTGTGVGEQYF
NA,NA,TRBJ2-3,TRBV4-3,TGCGCCAGCAGCCAAGAATTATCGGCAGGGGGCACAGATACGCAGTATTTT,CASSQELSAGGTDTQYF
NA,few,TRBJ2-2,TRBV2,TGTGCCAGCCGCGACCAGGGCTCCGGGGAGCTGTTTTTT,CASRDQGSGELFF
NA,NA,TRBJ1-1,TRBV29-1,TGCAGCGTTGACAGGATATTAAACACTGAAGCTTTCTTT,CSVDRILNTEAFF
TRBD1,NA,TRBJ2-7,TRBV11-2,TGTGCCAGCAGCTTAGAACCTACAGGGGGCGCATATCTGGACTACGAGCAGTACTTC,CASSLEPTGGAYLDYEQYF
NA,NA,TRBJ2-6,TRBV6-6,TGTGCCAGCAGTTCACTCTCTGGGGCCAACGTCCTGACTTTC,CASSSLSGANVLTF
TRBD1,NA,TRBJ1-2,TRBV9,TGTGCCAGCAGCGGAACCCGGGACAGGGGTGAAACTGGCTATGGCTACACCTTC,CASSGTRDRGETGYGYTF
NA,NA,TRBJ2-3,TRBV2,TGTGCCAGCAGTGATAGGTCCCGGGGAACAGATACGCAGTATTTT,CASSDRSRGTDTQYF
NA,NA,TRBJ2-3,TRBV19,TGTGCCAGTAGTATTTCAGGGTTTAGCACAGATACGCAGTATTTT,CASSISGFSTDTQYF
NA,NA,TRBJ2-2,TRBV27,TGTGCCAGCAGTTTTGGACTCAACACCGGGGAGCTGTTTTTT,CASSFGLNTGELFF
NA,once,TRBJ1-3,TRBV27,TGTGCCAGCAGTTTATCCGGACACTCTGGAAACACCATATATTTT,CASSLSGHSGNTIYF
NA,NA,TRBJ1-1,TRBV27,TGTGCCAGCAGTTTTCAGGGAAACACTGAAGCTTTCTTT,CASSFQGNTEAFF
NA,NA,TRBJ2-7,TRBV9,TGTGCCAGCAGCGTAGCCGGAGCGTACGAGCAGTACTTC,CASSVAGAYEQYF
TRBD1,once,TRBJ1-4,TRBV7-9,TGTGCCAGCAGCACCTGGACAGGGGGGGGTGCAACTAATGAAAAACTGTTTTTT,CASSTWTGGGATNEKLFF
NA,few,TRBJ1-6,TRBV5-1,TGCGCCAGCAGCTTGTTCCAGGACAGTAATTCACCCCTCCACTTT,CASSLFQDSNSPLHF
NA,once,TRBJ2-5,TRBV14,TGTGCCAGCAGCCATCAGGGGTGGCAAGAGACCCAGTACTTC,CASSHQGWQETQYF
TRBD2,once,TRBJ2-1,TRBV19,TGTGCCAGTACCGTTCAGGGCGCGGGAGGATTTTGGAATGAGCAGTTCTTC,CASTVQGAGGFWNEQFF
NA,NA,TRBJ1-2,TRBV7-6,TGTGCCAGCAGCTTAGCCGGCGCTAGGGGCTACACCTTC,CASSLAGARGYTF
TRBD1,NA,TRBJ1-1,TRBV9,TGTGCCAGCAGCGCGACGACAGGGAGCACTGAAGCTTTCTTT,CASSATTGSTEAFF
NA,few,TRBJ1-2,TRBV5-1,TGCGCCAGCAGCTTGGGGTTGGGCGGCTACACCTTC,CASSLGLGGYTF
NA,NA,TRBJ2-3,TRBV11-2,TGTGCCAGCAGCTTAGACCTGGACACCACAGATACGCAGTATTTT,CASSLDLDTTDTQYF